The sequence of this T cell receptor beta chain was determined in a study of blood T cell repertoires in COVID-19. Study overall: Acute and convalescent COVID-19 specimens originated in the United States, Italy and Spain. Sources were T cells, B-cell-depleted T cells, or PBMCs; the material itself was cDNA or gDNA.

V was clipped by 2 bases and J by 4 bases; unmatched bases: 7. The CDR3 extends over 15 amino acids. Germline loops: CDR1 MDHEN, CDR2 SYDVKM. Methods used by the authors: Nucleated cell counts were estimated from reference gene primer amplification. This table comes from immunoSEQ multiplex PCR, and its TCRdb copy is limited to in-frame clones, with some not included. V, J and clone size are those of that table, while D and trimming were read from the DNA. The sample includes fewer than 110,000 clones, approximately 89% of them seen just once. This sequence joins TRBV28 and TRBJ2-5, with 7 bases lining up with TRBD1. The sequencing sample was made of peripheral blood. The sequence was obtained from an elderly woman in a cohort sampled during active COVID-19. CDR3 DNA: TGTGCCAGCAGTTTACGACAGGGTCCAGGAGAGACCCAGTACTTC. This encodes CASSLRQGPGETQYF.